This is a list of T cell receptor beta chains from one sample in a study of cytotoxic CD8 clonotypes in ibrutinib-treated CLL. TCRdb's table, derived via immunoSEQ multiplex PCR, lists solely in-frame clones and lacks some. The sample contains 250,000 to 350,000 clones, approximately 76% of which appear only once. The specimen comprised PBMCs, sampled at disease progression, from a patient treated with ibrutinib. Receptors originate from a human donor with chronic lymphocytic leukemia. The conserved cysteine and the conserved F or W are not part of the CDR3 here.

cdr3_aa j_call v_call
ASGENTGELF TRBJ2-2 TRBV5-6
ASSLWYGTSGDNEQF TRBJ2-1 TRBV28
SVETRSYEQY TRBJ2-7 TRBV29-1
ASSPGKLTQY TRBJ2-5 TRBV18
ASSLGGADTQY TRBJ2-3 TRBV5-1
ASSLYTGELF TRBJ2-2 TRBV27
ASSPRFRVMNTEAF TRBJ1-1 TRBV7-2
ASRRLAGVNYEQY TRBJ2-7 TRBV2
ASSSRQMNTEAF TRBJ1-1 TRBV21-1
ASRFGTSTGEQF TRBJ2-1 TRBV12-2
ASSSRANYGYT TRBJ1-2 TRBV5-1
ASTKGGLQETQY TRBJ2-5 TRBV5-1
ASSLWLGPPVNT TRBJ1-2 TRBV5-6
SVEDRGGLARDEQY TRBJ2-7 TRBV29-1
ASSVTGTGAYEQY TRBJ2-7 TRBV5-1
ASSQWAGAYEQY TRBJ2-7 TRBV4-3
ATSRGTGFYEQY TRBJ2-7 TRBV15
ASRLTENTEAF TRBJ1-1 TRBV7-9
ASRHSPSGNTGELF TRBJ2-2 TRBV7-2
ASSAPRGLAQQY TRBJ2-3 TRBV7-2
ASSTGQGDPEQY TRBJ2-7 TRBV19
SASDRYEQY TRBJ2-7 TRBV20-1
ASSFLAGGPPGANVLT TRBJ2-6 TRBV5-1
ASSLGQVWLYSYNEQF TRBJ2-1 TRBV11-2
ASSLDDGGANEKLF TRBJ1-4 TRBV7-9
ASKANGHTDTQY TRBJ2-3 TRBV7-3
ASSPSVWTAWVETQY TRBJ2-5 TRBV18
ASSLSSYEQY TRBJ2-7 TRBV5-1
SVESGSRETQY TRBJ2-5 TRBV29-1
AISEGQGGTEQY TRBJ2-7 TRBV10-3
ASSPKWDSSGNTIY TRBJ1-3 TRBV18
ASSRKGMQPTGELF TRBJ2-2 TRBV6-6
ASSHPFSWGDTGELF TRBJ2-2 TRBV28
ASSLIGEPEAF TRBJ1-1 TRBV5-5
ASTGQGANNEKLF TRBJ1-4 TRBV2
AISLTEFYEQY TRBJ2-7 TRBV10-3
ASSQAGGDRGRTEQF TRBJ2-1 TRBV4-1
ASSEVDSREQY TRBJ2-7 TRBV6-1
SVAMGLDYGYT TRBJ1-2 TRBV29-1
ASSQGLGSQPQH TRBJ1-5 TRBV4-1
ASSLGAEKHTDTQY TRBJ2-3 TRBV11-2
ASSLGPASSYEQY TRBJ2-7 TRBV7-6
ASSLVPGLAGGEF TRBJ2-1 TRBV11-2
ASSPGGTGPGELF TRBJ2-2 TRBV9
ASSLYPGGTYEQY TRBJ2-7 TRBV5-1
ASSLRTDYEQY TRBJ2-7 TRBV27
ASYSATNEKLF TRBJ1-4 TRBV28
ASSRTGTIPYEQY TRBJ2-7 TRBV7-9
ASSYLRVSNTEAF TRBJ1-1 TRBV6-5
ASSLAGRSNGELF TRBJ2-2 TRBV5-1